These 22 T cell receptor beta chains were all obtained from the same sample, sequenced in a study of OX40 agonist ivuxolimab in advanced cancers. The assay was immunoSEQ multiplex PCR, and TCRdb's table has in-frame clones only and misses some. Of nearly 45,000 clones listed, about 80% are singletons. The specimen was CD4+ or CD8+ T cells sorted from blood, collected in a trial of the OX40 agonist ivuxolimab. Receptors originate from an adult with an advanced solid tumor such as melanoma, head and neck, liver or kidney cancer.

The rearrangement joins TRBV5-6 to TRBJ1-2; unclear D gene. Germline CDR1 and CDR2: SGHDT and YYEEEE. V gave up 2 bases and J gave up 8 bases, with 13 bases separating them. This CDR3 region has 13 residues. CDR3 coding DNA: TGTGCCAGCAGCTTTAGCGGTCCTCGGGGCTACACCTTC. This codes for CASSFSGPRGYTF.

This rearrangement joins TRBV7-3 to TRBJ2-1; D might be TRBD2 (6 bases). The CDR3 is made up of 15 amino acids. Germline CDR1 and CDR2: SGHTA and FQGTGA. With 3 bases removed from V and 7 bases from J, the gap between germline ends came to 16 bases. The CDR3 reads CASSFAASEANEQFF. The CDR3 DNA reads TGTGCCAGCAGCTTTGCCGCTAGCGAGGCGAATGAGCAGTTCTTC.

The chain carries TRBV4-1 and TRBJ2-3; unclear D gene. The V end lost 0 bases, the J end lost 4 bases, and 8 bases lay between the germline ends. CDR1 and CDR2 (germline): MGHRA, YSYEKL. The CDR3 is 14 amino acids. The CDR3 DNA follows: TGCGCCAGCAGCCAAGACCAAGGAGCAGATACGCAGTATTTT. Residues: CASSQDQGADTQYF.

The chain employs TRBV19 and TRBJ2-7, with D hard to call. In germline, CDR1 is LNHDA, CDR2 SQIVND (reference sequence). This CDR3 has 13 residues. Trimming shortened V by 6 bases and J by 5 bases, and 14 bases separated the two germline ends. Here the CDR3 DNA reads TGTGCCAGTAGGGTCGAGGAATCCAACGAGCAGTACTTC. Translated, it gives CASRVEESNEQYF.

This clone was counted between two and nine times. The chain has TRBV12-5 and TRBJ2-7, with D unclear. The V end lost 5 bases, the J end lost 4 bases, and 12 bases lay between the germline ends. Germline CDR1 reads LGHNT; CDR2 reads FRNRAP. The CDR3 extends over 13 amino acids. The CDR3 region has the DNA TGTGCTAGTGGTCTTGGGTTTGGATACGAGCAGTACTTC. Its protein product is CASGLGFGYEQYF.

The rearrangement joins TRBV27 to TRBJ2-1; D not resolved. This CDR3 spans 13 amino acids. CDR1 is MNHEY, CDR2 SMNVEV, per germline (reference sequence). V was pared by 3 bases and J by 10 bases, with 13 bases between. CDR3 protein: CASSFSPSGEQFF. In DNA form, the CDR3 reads TGTGCCAGCAGTTTTAGTCCCTCTGGAGAGCAGTTCTTC.

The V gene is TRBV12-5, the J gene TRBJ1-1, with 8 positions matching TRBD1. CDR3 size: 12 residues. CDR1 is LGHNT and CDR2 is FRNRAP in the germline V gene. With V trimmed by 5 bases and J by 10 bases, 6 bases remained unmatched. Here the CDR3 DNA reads TGTGCTAGTGGTCCCGGGACAGGTAGAGCTTTCTTT. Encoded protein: CASGPGTGRAFF. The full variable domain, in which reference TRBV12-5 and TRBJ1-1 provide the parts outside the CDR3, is DARVTQTPRHKVTEMGQEVTMRCQPILGHNTVFWYRQTMMQGLELLAYFRNRAPLDDSGMPKDRFSAEMPDATLATLKIQPSEPRDSAVYFCASGPGTGRAFFGQGTRLTVV.

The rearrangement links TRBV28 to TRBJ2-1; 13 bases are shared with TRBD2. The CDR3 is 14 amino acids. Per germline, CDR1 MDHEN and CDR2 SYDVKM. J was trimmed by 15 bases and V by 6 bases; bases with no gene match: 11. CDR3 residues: CASSPGTSGIYRFF. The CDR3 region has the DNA TGTGCCAGCAGCCCCGGGACTAGCGGGATCTATCGGTTCTTC.

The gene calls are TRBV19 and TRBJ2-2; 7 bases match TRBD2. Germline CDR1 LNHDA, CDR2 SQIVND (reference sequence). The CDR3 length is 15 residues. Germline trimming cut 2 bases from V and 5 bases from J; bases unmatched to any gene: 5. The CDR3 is CASSITGRGTGELFF. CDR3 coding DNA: TGTGCCAGTAGTATAACGGGGCGGGGGACCGGGGAGCTGTTTTTT.

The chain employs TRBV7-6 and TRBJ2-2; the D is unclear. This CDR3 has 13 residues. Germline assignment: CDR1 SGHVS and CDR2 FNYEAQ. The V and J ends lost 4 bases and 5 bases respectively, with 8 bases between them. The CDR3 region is CASSSAETGELFF. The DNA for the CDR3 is TGTGCCAGCAGCTCGGCGGAAACCGGGGAGCTGTTTTTT.

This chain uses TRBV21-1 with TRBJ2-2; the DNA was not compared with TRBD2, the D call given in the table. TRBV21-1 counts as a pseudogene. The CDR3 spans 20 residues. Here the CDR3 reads CASSKPHGTSGSISTGELFF. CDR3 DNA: TGTGCCAGCAGCAAACCGCATGGGACTAGCGGGAGTATAAGTACCGGGGAGCTGTTTTTT.

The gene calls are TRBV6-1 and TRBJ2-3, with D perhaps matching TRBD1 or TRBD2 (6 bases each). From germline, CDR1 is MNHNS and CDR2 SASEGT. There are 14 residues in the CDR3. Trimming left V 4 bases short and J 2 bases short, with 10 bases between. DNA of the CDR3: TGTGCCAGCAGTGGAGGGGGGTACACAGATACGCAGTATTTT. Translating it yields CASSGGGYTDTQYF.

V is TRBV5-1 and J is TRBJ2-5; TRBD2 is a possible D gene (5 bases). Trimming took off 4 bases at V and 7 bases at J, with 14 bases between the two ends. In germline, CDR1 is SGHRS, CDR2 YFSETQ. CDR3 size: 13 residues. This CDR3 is CASSPTAEGTQYF. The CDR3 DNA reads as TGCGCCAGCAGCCCTACAGCGGAAGGGACCCAGTACTTC.

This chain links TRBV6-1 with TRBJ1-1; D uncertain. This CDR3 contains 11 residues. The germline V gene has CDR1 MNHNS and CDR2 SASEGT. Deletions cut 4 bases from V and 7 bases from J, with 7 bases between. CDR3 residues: CASSGQREAFF. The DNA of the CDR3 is TGTGCCAGCAGTGGACAACGTGAAGCTTTCTTT.

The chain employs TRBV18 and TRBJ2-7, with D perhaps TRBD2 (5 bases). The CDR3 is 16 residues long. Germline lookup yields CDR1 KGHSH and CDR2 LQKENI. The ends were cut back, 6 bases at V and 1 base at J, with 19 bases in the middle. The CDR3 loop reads CASSRPGSSGSYEQYF. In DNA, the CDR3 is TGTGCCAGCTCCAGACCTGGGAGTTCCGGGTCCTACGAGCAGTACTTC.

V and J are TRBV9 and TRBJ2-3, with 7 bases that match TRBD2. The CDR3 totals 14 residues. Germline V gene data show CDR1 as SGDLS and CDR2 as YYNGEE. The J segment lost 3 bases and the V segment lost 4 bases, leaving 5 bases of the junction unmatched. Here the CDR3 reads CASSPWTRTDTQYF. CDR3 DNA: TGTGCCAGCAGCCCATGGACTAGGACAGATACGCAGTATTTT.

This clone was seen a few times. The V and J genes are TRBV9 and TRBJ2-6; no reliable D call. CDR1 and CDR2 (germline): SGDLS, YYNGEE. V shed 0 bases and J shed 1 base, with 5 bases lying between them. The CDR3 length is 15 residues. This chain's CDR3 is CASSVEYSGANVLTF. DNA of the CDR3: TGTGCCAGCAGCGTAGAGTATTCTGGGGCCAACGTCCTGACTTTC.

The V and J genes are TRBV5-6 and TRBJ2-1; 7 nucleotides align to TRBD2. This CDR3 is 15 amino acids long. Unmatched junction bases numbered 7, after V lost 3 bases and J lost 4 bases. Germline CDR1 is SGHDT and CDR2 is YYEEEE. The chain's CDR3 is CASSWPASGYNEQFF. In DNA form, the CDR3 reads TGTGCCAGCAGCTGGCCGGCTAGCGGTTACAATGAGCAGTTCTTC.

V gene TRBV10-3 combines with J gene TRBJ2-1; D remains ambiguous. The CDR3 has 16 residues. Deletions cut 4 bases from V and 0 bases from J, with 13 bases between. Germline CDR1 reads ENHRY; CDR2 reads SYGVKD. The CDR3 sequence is CAISVIDGSSYNEQFF. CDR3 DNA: TGTGCCATCAGTGTAATTGACGGAAGCTCCTACAATGAGCAGTTCTTC.

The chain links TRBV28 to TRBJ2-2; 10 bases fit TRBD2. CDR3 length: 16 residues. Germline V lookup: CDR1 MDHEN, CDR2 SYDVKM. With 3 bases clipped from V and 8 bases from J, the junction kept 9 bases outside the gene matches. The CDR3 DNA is TGTGCCAGCAGTTTTAGCCCCTCACTAGCGGGAGGGGAGCTGTTTTTT. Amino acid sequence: CASSFSPSLAGGELFF.

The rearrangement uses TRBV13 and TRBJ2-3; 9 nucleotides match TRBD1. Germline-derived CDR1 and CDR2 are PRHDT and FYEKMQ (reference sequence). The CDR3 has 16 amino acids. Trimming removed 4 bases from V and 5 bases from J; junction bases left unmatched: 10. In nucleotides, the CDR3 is TGTGCCAGCAGCTCGAGGACAGGGGCATTAGGAGATACGCAGTATTTT. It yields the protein CASSSRTGALGDTQYF.

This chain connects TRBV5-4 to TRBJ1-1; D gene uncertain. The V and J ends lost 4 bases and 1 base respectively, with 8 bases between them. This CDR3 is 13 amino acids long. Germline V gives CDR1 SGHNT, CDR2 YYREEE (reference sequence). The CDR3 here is CASSPEGNTEAFF. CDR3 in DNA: TGTGCCAGCAGCCCGGAGGGGAACACTGAAGCTTTCTTT.